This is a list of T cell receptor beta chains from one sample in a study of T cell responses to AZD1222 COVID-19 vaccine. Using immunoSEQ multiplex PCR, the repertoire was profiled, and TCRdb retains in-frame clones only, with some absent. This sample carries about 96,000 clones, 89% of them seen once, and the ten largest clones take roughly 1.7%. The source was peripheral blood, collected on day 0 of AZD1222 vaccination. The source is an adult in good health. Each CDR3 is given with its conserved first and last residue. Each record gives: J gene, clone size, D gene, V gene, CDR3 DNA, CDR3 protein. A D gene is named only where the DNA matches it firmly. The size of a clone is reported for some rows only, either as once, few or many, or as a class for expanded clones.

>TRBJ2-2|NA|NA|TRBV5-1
TGCGCCAGCAGCTTGGTGGGGACCGGGGAGCTGTTTTTT
CASSLVGTGELFF
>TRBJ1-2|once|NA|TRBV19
TGTGCCAGTAGTACCAACCCGACAGGTCAGGCCGGCTACACCTTC
CASSTNPTGQAGYTF
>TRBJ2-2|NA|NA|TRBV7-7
TGTGCTAGCAGCTTAGGCGTAGCCGGGGAGCTGTTTTTT
CASSLGVAGELFF
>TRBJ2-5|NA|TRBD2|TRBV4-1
TGCGCCAGCAGCCAAGATAGCAGGCGGGGGGGGATAACGGGGACCCAGTACTTC
CASSQDSRRGGITGTQYF
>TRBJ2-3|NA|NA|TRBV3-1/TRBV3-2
TGTGCCAGCAGCCAAGCGATAGCCCCGGAGGTAGATACGCAGTATTTT
CASSQAIAPEVDTQYF
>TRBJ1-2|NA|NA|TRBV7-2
TGTGCCAGCAGCTCAAGCCCCCGGGACACCCTAAGGGGTGGCTACACCTTC
CASSSSPRDTLRGGYTF
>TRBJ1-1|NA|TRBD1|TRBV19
TGTGCCAGTAACAGGGGAACCTCGAACACTGAAGCTTTCTTT
CASNRGTSNTEAFF
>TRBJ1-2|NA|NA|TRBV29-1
TGCAGCGTTGAAGTAGGACCTAACTATGGCTACACCTTC
CSVEVGPNYGYTF
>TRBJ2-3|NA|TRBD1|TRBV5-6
TGTGCCAGCAGCCGACAGGGAATATCCGATACGCAGTATTTT
CASSRQGISDTQYF
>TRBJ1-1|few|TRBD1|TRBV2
TGTGCCAGCAGCTGGACAGGGGGCTTCGGAACTGAAGCTTTCTTT
CASSWTGGFGTEAFF
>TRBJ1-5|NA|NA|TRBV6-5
TGTGCCAGCACAACTGGGGATCAGCCCCAGCATTTT
CASTTGDQPQHF
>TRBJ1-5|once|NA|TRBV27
TGTGCCAGCAGTCCCCTGGGTAGGTTGAATCAGCCCCAGCATTTT
CASSPLGRLNQPQHF
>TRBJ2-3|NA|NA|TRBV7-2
TGTGCCAGCAGCCTCGCGACTCATGGAGATACGCAGTATTTT
CASSLATHGDTQYF
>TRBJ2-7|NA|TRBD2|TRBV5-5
TGTGCCAGCAGCTTGGGGACTAGCGGGGGGGCCGAGCAGTACTTC
CASSLGTSGGAEQYF
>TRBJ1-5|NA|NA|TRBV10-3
TGTGCCATCAGTGAGGGGCAGGAGCTTCAGCCCCAGCATTTT
CAISEGQELQPQHF
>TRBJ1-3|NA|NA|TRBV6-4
TGTGCCAGCAGTGATTTAGTAGGCGGGGTTTGGACTTTGCGCGGAAACACCATATATTTT
CASSDLVGGVWTLRGNTIYF
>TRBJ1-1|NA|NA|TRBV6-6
TGTGCCAGCAGCTTTGGTGTGGAAGCTTTCTTT
CASSFGVEAFF
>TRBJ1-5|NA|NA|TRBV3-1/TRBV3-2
TGTGCCAGCAGCCAAGGTATAGAAGGAGGTAATCAGCCCCAGCATTTT
CASSQGIEGGNQPQHF
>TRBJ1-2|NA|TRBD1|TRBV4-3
TGCGCCAGCAGCCAAGGTCCCGGGACAGGCTTCATTTCGCATGGCTACACCTTC
CASSQGPGTGFISHGYTF
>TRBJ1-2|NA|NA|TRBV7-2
TGTGCCAGCAGCTTAGGGAATTCGTATGGCTACACCTTC
CASSLGNSYGYTF
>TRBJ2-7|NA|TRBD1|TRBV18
TGTGCCAGCTCACTAGTCCGCAACAGGGGAGAGGGCGAGCAGTACTTC
CASSLVRNRGEGEQYF
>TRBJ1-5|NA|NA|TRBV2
TGTGCCAGCAGTGAGGGGGGGCGAAGCAATCAGCCCCAGCATTTT
CASSEGGRSNQPQHF
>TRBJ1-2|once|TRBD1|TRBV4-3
TGCGCCAGCAGCCAAATGGACAGGGAGGGTGGCTACACCTTC
CASSQMDREGGYTF
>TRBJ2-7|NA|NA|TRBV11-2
TGTGCCAGCAGCTCCTGGACAGCCACCTACGAGCAGTACTTC
CASSSWTATYEQYF
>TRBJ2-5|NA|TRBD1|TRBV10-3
TGTGCCATCAGTGAAGTGACAGGGGGCCAAGAGACCCAGTACTTC
CAISEVTGGQETQYF
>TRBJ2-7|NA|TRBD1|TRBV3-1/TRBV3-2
TGTGCCAGCAGCTCCGAGGACAGGGGGTTTCACGAGCAGTACTTC
CASSSEDRGFHEQYF
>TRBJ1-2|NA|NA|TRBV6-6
TGTGCCAGCAGTACGACCCTGGGCATCGGCTACACCTTC
CASSTTLGIGYTF
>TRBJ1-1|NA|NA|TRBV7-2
TGTGCCAGCAGCTTAGGGTTTTTTGAAACTGAAGCTTTCTTT
CASSLGFFETEAFF
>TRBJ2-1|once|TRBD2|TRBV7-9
TGTGCCAGCAGCTTAGCGATGGCGGGGGGGCATGAGCAGTTCTTC
CASSLAMAGGHEQFF